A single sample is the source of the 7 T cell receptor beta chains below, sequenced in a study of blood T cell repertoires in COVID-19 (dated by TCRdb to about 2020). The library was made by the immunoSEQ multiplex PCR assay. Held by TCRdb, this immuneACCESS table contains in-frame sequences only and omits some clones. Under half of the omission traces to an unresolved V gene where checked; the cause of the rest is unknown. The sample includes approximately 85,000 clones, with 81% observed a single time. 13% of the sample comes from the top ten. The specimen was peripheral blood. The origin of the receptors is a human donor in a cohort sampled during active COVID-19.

The CDR3 coding sequence is TGTGCCAGTAGGGGTACAGGGGGTCGAATAAATCAGCCCCAGCATTTT. Its translation is CASRGTGGRINQPQHF. The gene calls are TRBV19 and TRBJ1-5, with 8 bases identical to TRBD1. CDR1 and CDR2 from the germline V gene are LNHDA and SQIVND (reference sequence). The length of the CDR3 is 16 residues. V lost 6 bases and J lost 4; bases outside the gene matches: 11.

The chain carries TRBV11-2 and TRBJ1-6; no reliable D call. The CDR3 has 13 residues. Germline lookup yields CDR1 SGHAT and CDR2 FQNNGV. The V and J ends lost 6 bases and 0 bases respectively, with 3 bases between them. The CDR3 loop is CASSSSYNSPLHF. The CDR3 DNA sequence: TGTGCCAGCAGTAGCTCCTATAATTCACCCCTCCACTTT.

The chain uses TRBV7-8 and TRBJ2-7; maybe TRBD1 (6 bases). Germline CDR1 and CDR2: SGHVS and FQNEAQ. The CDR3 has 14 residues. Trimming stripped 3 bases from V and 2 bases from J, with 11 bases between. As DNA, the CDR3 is TGTGCCAGCAGCTTCCGACAGGCTACCTACGAGCAGTACTTC. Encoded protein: CASSFRQATYEQYF.

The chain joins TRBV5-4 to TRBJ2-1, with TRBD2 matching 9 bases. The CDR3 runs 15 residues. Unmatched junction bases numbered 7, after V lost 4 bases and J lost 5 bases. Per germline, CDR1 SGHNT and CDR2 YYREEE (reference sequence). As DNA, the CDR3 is TGTGCCAGCAGCCCGCCTAGCGGGGCCCACAATGAGCAGTTCTTC. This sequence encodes CASSPPSGAHNEQFF.

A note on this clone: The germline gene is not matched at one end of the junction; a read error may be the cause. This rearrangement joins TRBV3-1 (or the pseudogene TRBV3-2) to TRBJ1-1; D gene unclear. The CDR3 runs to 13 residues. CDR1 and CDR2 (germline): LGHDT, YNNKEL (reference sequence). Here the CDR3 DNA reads TGTGCCAGCAGCCAAGATCATGCGCGGAGGGTAATCTTT. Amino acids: CASSQDHARRVIF.

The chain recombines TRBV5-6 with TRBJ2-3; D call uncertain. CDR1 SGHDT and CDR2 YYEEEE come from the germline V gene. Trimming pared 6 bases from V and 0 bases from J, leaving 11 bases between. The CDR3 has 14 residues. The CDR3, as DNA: TGTGCCAGCATCGTAATATCTAGCACAGATACGCAGTATTTT. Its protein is CASIVISSTDTQYF.

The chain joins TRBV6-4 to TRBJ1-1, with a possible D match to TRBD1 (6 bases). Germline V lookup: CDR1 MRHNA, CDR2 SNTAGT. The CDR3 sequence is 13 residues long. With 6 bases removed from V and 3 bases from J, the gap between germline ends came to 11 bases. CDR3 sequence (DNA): TGTGCCAGCAGATACAGGGTAGACACTGAAGCTTTCTTT. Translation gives CASRYRVDTEAFF.